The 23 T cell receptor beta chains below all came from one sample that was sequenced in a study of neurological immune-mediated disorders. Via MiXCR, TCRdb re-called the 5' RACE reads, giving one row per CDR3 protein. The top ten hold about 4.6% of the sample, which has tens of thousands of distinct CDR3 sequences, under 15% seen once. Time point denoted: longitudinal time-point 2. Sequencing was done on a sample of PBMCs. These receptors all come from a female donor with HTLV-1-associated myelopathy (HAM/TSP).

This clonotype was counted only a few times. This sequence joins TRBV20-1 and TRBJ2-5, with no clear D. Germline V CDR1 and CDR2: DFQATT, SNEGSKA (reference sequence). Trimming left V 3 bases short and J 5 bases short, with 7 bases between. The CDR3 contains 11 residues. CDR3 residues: CSASLGETQYF. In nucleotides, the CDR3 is TGCAGTGCTAGCCTAGGGGAGACCCAGTACTTC.

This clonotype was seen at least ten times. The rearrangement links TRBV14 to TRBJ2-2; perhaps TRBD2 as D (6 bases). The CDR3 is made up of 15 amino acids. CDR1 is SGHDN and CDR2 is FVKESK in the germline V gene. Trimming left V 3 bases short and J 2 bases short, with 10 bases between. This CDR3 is CASSHVGGNTGELFF. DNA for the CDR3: TGTGCCAGCAGCCATGTGGGGGGAAACACCGGGGAGCTGTTTTTT.

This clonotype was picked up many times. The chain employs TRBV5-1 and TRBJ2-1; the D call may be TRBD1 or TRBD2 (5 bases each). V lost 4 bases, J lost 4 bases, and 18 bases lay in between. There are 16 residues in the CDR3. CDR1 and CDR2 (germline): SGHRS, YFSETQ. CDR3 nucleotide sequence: TGCGCCAGCAGCCCCAATACCGGGACCGCTTACAATGAGCAGTTCTTC. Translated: CASSPNTGTAYNEQFF.

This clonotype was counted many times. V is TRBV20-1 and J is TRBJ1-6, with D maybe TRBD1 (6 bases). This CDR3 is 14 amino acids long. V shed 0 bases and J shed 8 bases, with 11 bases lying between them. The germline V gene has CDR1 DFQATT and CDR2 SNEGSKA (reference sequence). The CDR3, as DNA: TGCAGTGCTAGAGAAGGGGGGGGCGATTCACCCCTCCACTTT. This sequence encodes CSAREGGGDSPLHF.

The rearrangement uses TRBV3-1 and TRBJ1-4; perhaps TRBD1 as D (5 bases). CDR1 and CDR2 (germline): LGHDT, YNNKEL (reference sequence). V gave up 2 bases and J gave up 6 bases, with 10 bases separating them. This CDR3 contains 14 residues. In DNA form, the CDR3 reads TGTGCCAGCAGCCAAATCGGGGCTGATGAAAAACTGTTTTTT. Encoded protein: CASSQIGADEKLFF.

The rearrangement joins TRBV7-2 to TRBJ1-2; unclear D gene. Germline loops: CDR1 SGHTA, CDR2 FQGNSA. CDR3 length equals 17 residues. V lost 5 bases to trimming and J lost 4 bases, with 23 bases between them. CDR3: CASSARGNSLKVYGYTF. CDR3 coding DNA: TGTGCCAGCAGCGCCCGAGGGAACAGCCTAAAGGTCTATGGCTACACCTTC.

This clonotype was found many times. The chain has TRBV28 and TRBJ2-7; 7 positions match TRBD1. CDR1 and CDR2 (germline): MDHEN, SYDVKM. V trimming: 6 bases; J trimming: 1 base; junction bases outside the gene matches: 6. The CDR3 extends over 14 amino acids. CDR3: CASRHRQGSYEQYF. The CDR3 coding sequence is TGTGCCAGCAGGCACAGACAGGGTTCCTACGAGCAGTACTTC.

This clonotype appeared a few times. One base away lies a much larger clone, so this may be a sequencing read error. CDR3 amino acids: CASSYHRGNNEAFF. The CDR3 nucleotides are TGTGCCAGCAGCTACCACCGCGGGAACAATGAAGCTTTCTTT. The rearrangement uses TRBV12-3 or TRBV12-4 and TRBJ1-1; D gene unclear. The CDR3 has 14 residues.

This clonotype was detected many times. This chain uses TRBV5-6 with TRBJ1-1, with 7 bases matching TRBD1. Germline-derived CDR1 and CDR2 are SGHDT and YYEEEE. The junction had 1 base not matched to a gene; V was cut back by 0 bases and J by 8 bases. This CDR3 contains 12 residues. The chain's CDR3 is CASSLADREAFF. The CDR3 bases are TGTGCCAGCAGCTTGGCGGACAGGGAAGCTTTCTTT.

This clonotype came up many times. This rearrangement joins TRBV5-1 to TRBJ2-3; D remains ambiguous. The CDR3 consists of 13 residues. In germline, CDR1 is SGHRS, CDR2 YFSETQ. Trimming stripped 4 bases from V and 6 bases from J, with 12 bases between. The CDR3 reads CASSKDALDTQYF. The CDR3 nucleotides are TGCGCCAGCAGCAAGGACGCGCTGGATACGCAGTATTTT.

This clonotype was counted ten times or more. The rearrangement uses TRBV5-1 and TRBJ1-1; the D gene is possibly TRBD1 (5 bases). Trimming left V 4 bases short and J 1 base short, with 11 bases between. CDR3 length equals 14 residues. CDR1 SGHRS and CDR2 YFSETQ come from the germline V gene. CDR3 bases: TGCGCCAGCAGCCCAGGGACGGGGAACACTGAAGCTTTCTTT. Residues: CASSPGTGNTEAFF. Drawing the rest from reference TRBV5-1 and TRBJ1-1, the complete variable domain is KAGVTQTPRYLIKTRGQQVTLSCSPISGHRSVSWYQQTPGQGLQFLFEYFSETQRNKGNFPGRFSGRQFSNSRSEMNVSTLELGDSALYLCASSPGTGNTEAFFGQGTRLTVV.

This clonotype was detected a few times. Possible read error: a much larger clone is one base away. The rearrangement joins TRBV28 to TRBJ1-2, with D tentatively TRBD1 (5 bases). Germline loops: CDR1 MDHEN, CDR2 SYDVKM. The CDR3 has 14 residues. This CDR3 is CANSLKKGGGGYTF. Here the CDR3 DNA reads TGTGCCAACAGTTTAAAGAAAGGTGGGGGGGGCTACACCTTC.

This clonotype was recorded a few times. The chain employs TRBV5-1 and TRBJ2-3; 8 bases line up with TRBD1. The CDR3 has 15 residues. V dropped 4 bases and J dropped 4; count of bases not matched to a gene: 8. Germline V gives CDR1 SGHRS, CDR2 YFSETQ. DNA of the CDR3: TGCGCCAGCAGCACCGGACAGGGAGTCCCAGATACGCAGTATTTT. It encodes CASSTGQGVPDTQYF.

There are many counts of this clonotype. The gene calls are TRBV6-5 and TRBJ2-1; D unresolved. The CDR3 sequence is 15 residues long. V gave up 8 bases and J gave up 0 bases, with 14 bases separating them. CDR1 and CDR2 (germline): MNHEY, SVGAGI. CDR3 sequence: CASRSSTSSYNEQFF. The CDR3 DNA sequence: TGTGCCAGCCGTTCGTCGACGAGCTCCTACAATGAGCAGTTCTTC.

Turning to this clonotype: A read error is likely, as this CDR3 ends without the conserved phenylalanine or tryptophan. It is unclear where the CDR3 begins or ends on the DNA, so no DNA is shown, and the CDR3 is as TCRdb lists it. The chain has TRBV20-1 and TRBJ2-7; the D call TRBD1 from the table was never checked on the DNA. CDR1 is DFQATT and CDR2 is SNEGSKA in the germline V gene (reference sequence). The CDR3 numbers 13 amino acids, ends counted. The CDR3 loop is CSATDRVQDEHYI.

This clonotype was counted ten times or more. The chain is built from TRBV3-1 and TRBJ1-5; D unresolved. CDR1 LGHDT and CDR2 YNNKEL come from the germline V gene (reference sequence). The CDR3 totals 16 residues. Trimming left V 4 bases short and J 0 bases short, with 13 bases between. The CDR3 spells CASSPATPNSNQPQHF. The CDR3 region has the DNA TGTGCCAGCAGCCCCGCGACACCAAATAGCAATCAGCCCCAGCATTTT. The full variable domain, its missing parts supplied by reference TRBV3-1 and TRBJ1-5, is DTAVSQTPKYLVTQMGNDKSIKCEQNLGHDTMYWYKQDSKKFLKIMFSYNNKELIINETVPNRFSPKSPDKAHLNLHINSLELGDSAVYFCASSPATPNSNQPQHFGDGTRLSIL.

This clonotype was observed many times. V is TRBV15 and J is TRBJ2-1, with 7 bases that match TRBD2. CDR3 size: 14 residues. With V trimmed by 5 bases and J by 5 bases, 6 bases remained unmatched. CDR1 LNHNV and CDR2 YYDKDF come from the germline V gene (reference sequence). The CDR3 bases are TGTGCCACCAGCTCACGGGGGGTTAACAATGAGCAGTTCTTC. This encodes CATSSRGVNNEQFF.

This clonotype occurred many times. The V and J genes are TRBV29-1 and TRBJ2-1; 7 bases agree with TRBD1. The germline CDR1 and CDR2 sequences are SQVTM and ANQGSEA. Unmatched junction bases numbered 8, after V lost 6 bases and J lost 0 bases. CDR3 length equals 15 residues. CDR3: CSVGTGESSYNEQFF. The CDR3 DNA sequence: TGCAGCGTAGGTACAGGGGAAAGCTCCTACAATGAGCAGTTCTTC.

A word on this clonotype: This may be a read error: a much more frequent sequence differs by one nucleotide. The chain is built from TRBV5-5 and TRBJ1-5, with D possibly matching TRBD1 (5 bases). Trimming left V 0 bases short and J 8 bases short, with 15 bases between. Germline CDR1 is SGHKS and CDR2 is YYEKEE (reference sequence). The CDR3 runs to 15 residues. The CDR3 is CASSLAGRPDKPQHF. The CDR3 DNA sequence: TGTGCCAGCAGCTTGGCGGGACGCCCCGATAAGCCCCAGCATTTT.

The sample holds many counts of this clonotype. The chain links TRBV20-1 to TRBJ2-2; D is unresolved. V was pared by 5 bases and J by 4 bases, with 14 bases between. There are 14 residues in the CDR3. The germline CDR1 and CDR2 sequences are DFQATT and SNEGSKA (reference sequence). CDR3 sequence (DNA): TGCAGTGCTCCCAATTCCGTGGGCACCGGGGAGCTGTTTTTT. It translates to CSAPNSVGTGELFF.

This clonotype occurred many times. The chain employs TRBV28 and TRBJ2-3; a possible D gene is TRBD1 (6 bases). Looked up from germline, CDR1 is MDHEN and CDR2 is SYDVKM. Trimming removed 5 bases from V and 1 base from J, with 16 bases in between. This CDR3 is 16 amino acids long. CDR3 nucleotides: TGTGCCAGCAGTCCCGGCCAGGCAGGGGGCACAGATACGCAGTATTTT. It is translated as CASSPGQAGGTDTQYF. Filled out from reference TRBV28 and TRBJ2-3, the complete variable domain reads DVKVTQSSRYLVKRTGEKVFLECVQDMDHENMFWYRQDPGLGLRLIYFSYDVKMKEKGDIPEGYSVSREKKERFSLILESASTNQTSMYLCASSPGQAGGTDTQYFGPGTRLTVL.

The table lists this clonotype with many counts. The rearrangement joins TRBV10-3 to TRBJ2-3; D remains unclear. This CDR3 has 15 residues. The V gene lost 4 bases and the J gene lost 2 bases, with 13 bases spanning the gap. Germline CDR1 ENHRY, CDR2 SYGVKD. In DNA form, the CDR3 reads TGTGCCATCAGTGGGTTCGTGGAGCTCACAGATACGCAGTATTTT. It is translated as CAISGFVELTDTQYF.

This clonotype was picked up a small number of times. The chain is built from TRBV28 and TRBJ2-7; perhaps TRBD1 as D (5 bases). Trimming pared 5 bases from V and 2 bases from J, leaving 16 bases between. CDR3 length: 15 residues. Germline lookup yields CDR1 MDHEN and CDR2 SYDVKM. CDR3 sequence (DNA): TGTGCCAGCAGTGGGTTCGGGCAGGGAACCTACGAGCAGTACTTC. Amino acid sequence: CASSGFGQGTYEQYF. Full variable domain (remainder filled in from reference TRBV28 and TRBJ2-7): DVKVTQSSRYLVKRTGEKVFLECVQDMDHENMFWYRQDPGLGLRLIYFSYDVKMKEKGDIPEGYSVSREKKERFSLILESASTNQTSMYLCASSGFGQGTYEQYFGPGTRLTVT.